Each of the 18 T cell receptor beta chains below was sequenced from the same sample in a study of shared clonotypes between healthy human individuals. Measured with immunoSEQ multiplex PCR; TCRdb has only the in-frame clones, and not every one. The table has millions of clones, approximately 94% seen once; the top ten hold about 1.5%. Naive CD8 cells were CD45RO-negative, positively selected for CCR7, excluding terminally differentiated effector memory CD45RA+ cells. The sample consisted of naive CD8+ T cells from PBMCs. The receptors come from a man between 18 and 29 years old in good health. Some clones in this sample may be carry-over from other donors' samples.

The rearrangement uses TRBV15 and TRBJ1-2; 9 nucleotides match TRBD1. The trim removed 3 bases at V and 6 bases at J, leaving 8 bases unmatched. The CDR3 covers 15 residues. Germline assignment: CDR1 LNHNV and CDR2 YYDKDF (reference sequence). The CDR3 sequence: CATSSTGQGWDGYTF. CDR3 nucleotides: TGTGCCACCAGCAGTACGGGACAGGGTTGGGATGGCTACACCTTC.

This clone showed up just once. The J gene is TRBJ2-5, the V gene TRBV7-9; D may be TRBD1 or TRBD2 (7 bases each). The V end lost 5 bases, the J end lost 1 base, and 17 bases lay between the germline ends. The CDR3 consists of 16 residues. The germline V gene has CDR1 SEHNR and CDR2 FQNEAQ (reference sequence). CDR3 region: CASSQTGRGGQETQYF. CDR3 in DNA: TGTGCCAGCAGCCAGACAGGCAGGGGGGGCCAAGAGACCCAGTACTTC.

CDR3 in amino acids: CASSQAGPGLAGVADTQYF. The CDR3 DNA is TGCGCCAGCAGCCAAGCTGGGCCGGGACTAGCGGGAGTTGCAGATACGCAGTATTTT. The chain has TRBV4-1 and TRBJ2-3, with 14 bases fitting TRBD2. The CDR3 has 19 amino acids. CDR1 is MGHRA and CDR2 is YSYEKL in the germline V gene. V dropped 1 base and J dropped 4; count of bases not matched to a gene: 10.

In the case of this clone: This specimen includes other DNA sequences encoding the same CDR3. The chain employs TRBV27 and TRBJ1-1; no clear D gene. The CDR3 contains 14 residues. Germline V gives CDR1 MNHEY, CDR2 SMNVEV (reference sequence). Trimming shortened V by 3 bases and J by 1 base, and 9 bases separated the two germline ends. CDR3: CASSFGGSNTEAFF. The DNA of the CDR3 is TGTGCCAGCAGTTTTGGCGGTTCGAACACTGAAGCTTTCTTT.

V and J are TRBV2 and TRBJ2-7, with 7 bases fitting TRBD2. V shed 1 base, J shed 6 bases, and the junction held 12 bases outside the gene matches. This CDR3 has 16 residues. Germline lookup yields CDR1 SNHLY and CDR2 FYNNEI. CDR3 nucleotides: TGTGCCAGCAGTGAAGGATCGGGACTCCCGGGGGGCGAGCAGTACTTC. It codes for CASSEGSGLPGGEQYF.

The rearrangement uses TRBV13 and TRBJ2-1; tentative D call: TRBD2 (5 bases). The CDR3 runs to 18 residues. Per germline, CDR1 PRHDT and CDR2 FYEKMQ (reference sequence). V shed 0 bases and J shed 8 bases, with 23 bases lying between them. CDR3 sequence reads: CASSLGGLASPSDDEQFF. The DNA of the CDR3 is TGTGCCAGCAGCTTAGGCGGATTAGCGAGCCCCTCAGACGATGAGCAGTTCTTC.

The CDR3 nucleotides are TGCAGCGTCGCACTTGTGGACAGGGGAGTGGTAGAGACCCAGTACTTC. It yields the protein CSVALVDRGVVETQYF. The chain carries TRBV29-1 and TRBJ2-5, with TRBD1 identical over 9 bases. V dropped 6 bases and J dropped 4; count of bases not matched to a gene: 15. The V gene's germline CDR1 is SQVTM and CDR2 ANQGSEA. CDR3 length: 16 amino acids.

The chain employs TRBV28 and TRBJ1-5; TRBD1 agrees at 7 bases. The CDR3 length is 14 residues. Losses at the gene ends were 4 bases for V and 4 bases for J; bases not matched to a gene: 4. The germline V gene encodes CDR1 MDHEN and CDR2 SYDVKM. In DNA, the CDR3 is TGTGCCAGCAGTTACATACAGGGGAATCAGCCCCAGCATTTT. This translates into CASSYIQGNQPQHF. Combining the CDR3 with reference TRBV28 and TRBJ1-5 gives the whole variable domain DVKVTQSSRYLVKRTGEKVFLECVQDMDHENMFWYRQDPGLGLRLIYFSYDVKMKEKGDIPEGYSVSREKKERFSLILESASTNQTSMYLCASSYIQGNQPQHFGDGTRLSIL.

V gene TRBV7-9 combines with J gene TRBJ2-5, with 7 bases matching TRBD1. CDR1 and CDR2 from the germline V gene are SEHNR and FQNEAQ (reference sequence). The CDR3 runs to 15 residues. The trim removed 7 bases at V and 2 bases at J, leaving 10 bases unmatched. Here the CDR3 DNA reads TGTGCCAGCATCTTGACCGGGACAGAACAAGAGACCCAGTACTTC. It specifies CASILTGTEQETQYF.

This sequence joins TRBV7-2 and TRBJ2-2; a weak D match, TRBD2 (5 bases). Deletions cut 3 bases from V and 0 bases from J, with 14 bases between. The CDR3 spans 17 residues. CDR1 and CDR2 (germline): SGHTA, FQGNSA. CDR3 residues: CASSFPLAVTNTGELFF. CDR3 in DNA: TGTGCCAGCAGCTTCCCGCTAGCCGTTACGAACACCGGGGAGCTGTTTTTT. Complete variable domain (other parts from reference TRBV7-2 and TRBJ2-2): GAGVSQSPSNKVTEKGKDVELRCDPISGHTALYWYRQSLGQGLEFLIYFQGNSAPDKSGLPSDRFSAERTGGSVSTLTIQRTQQEDSAVYLCASSFPLAVTNTGELFFGEGSRLTVL.

The rearrangement joins TRBV30 to TRBJ1-5; no reliable D call. The CDR3 extends over 17 amino acids. Germline lookup yields CDR1 GTSNPN and CDR2 SVGIG (reference sequence). V shed 0 bases and J shed 1 base, with 16 bases lying between them. The CDR3 loop is CAWSVLGPGESNQPQHF. The CDR3 DNA is TGTGCCTGGAGTGTACTGGGCCCTGGGGAGAGCAATCAGCCCCAGCATTTT.

The chain employs TRBV7-7 and TRBJ2-7; the match to TRBD2 covers 8 bases. The CDR3 length is 17 residues. The V gene's germline CDR1 is SSHAT and CDR2 FNYEAQ (reference sequence). V lost 5 bases to trimming and J lost 7 bases; unmatched junction nucleotides: 19. CDR3 nucleotide sequence: TGTGCCAGCAGCCTAGAACCCCAGCGGGAGAGGAGGGCGGAGCAGTACTTC. Translation: CASSLEPQRERRAEQYF.

This clone occurred once. The J gene is TRBJ2-5, the V gene TRBV5-1; the match to TRBD1 covers 9 bases. The CDR3 is 15 residues long. CDR1 and CDR2 (germline): SGHRS, YFSETQ. Trimming cost V 4 bases and J 2 bases; bases outside gene matches: 6. This CDR3 reads CASSSRTGEQETQYF. As DNA, the CDR3 is TGCGCCAGCAGCAGCAGGACAGGGGAACAAGAGACCCAGTACTTC.

The J gene is TRBJ2-3, the V gene TRBV27, with 13 nucleotides matching TRBD2. V lost 7 bases, J lost 2 bases, and 12 bases stayed unmatched. CDR3 length equals 18 residues. Germline V gene data show CDR1 as MNHEY and CDR2 as SMNVEV (reference sequence). The CDR3 coding sequence is TGTGCCAGCACCGGCAGCATGGGACTAGCGGGACTCACAGATACGCAGTATTTT. This translates into CASTGSMGLAGLTDTQYF.

V is TRBV27 and J is TRBJ2-6; TRBD2 might be the D (6 bases). V shed 6 bases and J shed 0 bases, with 18 bases lying between them. Germline V gene lookup returns CDR1 MNHEY and CDR2 SMNVEV (reference sequence). This CDR3 has 18 residues. CDR3 in amino acids: CASSEVWGVPSGANVLTF. The DNA of the CDR3 is TGTGCCAGCAGCGAGGTTTGGGGGGTCCCCTCTGGGGCCAACGTCCTGACTTTC.

The chain is built from TRBV5-8 and TRBJ1-2, with a weak D call TRBD1 (6 bases). Germline values: CDR1 SGHTS, CDR2 YDEGEE. The CDR3 covers 14 residues. V lost 4 bases to trimming and J lost 6 bases, with 16 bases between them. CDR3 amino acids: CASSGMGAGNGYTF. CDR3 nucleotides: TGTGCCAGCAGCGGCATGGGGGCTGGCAATGGCTACACCTTC.

This clone was found a few times. The rearrangement joins TRBV30 to TRBJ1-2; TRBD1 aligns across 8 bases. Trimming at V came to 4 bases and at J to 8 bases, leaving 6 bases not matched to a gene. This CDR3 contains 12 residues. CDR1 GTSNPN and CDR2 SVGIG come from the germline V gene (reference sequence). The CDR3 bases are TGTGCCTGGAATCCAGGGGGCACAGGCTACACCTTC. Translated: CAWNPGGTGYTF.

The V gene is TRBV7-9, the J gene TRBJ1-1; TRBD1 might be the D (6 bases). Between the trimmed V and J ends, which lost 2 bases and 1 base, there was a span of 11 bases. CDR1 and CDR2 from the germline V gene are SEHNR and FQNEAQ (reference sequence). The CDR3 sequence is 15 residues long. CDR3 in DNA: TGTGCCAGCAGCTTATCGGGGGGGCGGAACACTGAAGCTTTCTTT. This codes for CASSLSGGRNTEAFF.